These 14 T cell receptor beta chains share one sample of origin, sequenced in a study of regulatory T cells in long-lasting Graves disease. Arm-PCR with iRepertoire HTBI primers amplified the CDR3 regions for these TCR beta libraries. TCRdb recomputed calls from the multiplex PCR reads with MiXCR, one row per CDR3 protein. Altogether approximately 270,000 distinct CDR3 sequences are present, 18% being singletons, with the ten largest covering 13% to 15%. As for time point: newly diagnosed GD, antithyroid drugs for less than 3 months. PBMCs provided the RNA from which the TCR library was made. Separately, the same data were catalogued under a study of T cells in Graves' hyperthyroidism and ophthalmopathy.

This specimen consisted of peripheral blood mononuclear cells (PBMCs), obtained at new diagnosis, from a patient treated with antithyroid drugs. The receptors stem from a woman aged 25 to 39 with Graves disease.

By share of the sample, this clonotype is medium-sized. The rearrangement uses TRBV4-2 and TRBJ2-3, with D unresolved. The V gene's germline CDR1 is LGHNA and CDR2 YNFKEQ. Trimming pared 0 bases from V and 0 bases from J, leaving 7 bases between. The CDR3 extends over 15 amino acids. The CDR3: CASSQDLGSTDTQYF. The CDR3 coding sequence is TGTGCCAGCAGCCAAGATTTGGGGAGCACAGATACGCAGTATTTT.

This clonotype was counted many times. The chain is built from TRBV18 and TRBJ2-3; D call uncertain. The CDR3 length is 15 residues. Germline V gives CDR1 KGHSH, CDR2 LQKENI. V gave up 1 base and J gave up 0 bases, with 8 bases separating them. As DNA, the CDR3 is TGTGCCAGCTCACCACGAGGCAGTAGCACAGATACGCAGTATTTT. It is translated as CASSPRGSSTDTQYF.

In its sample, this clonotype was seen many times. The chain carries TRBV12-3 or TRBV12-4 and TRBJ1-1; possibly TRBD1 for D (5 bases). The V end lost 1 base, the J end lost 4 bases, and 10 bases lay between the germline ends. The CDR3 extends over 14 amino acids. CDR3 protein: CASSLVGGGTEAFF. For the CDR3, the DNA is TGTGCCAGCAGTTTAGTTGGGGGTGGCACTGAAGCTTTCTTT.

This clonotype was seen a single time. A much bigger clone sits one base away, suggesting this may be a read error. The genes are TRBV19 and TRBJ2-1, with 7 bases identical to TRBD2. CDR3 length equals 13 residues. V lost 8 bases to trimming and J lost 9 bases; unmatched junction nucleotides: 10. Per germline, CDR1 LNHDA and CDR2 SQIVND (reference sequence). The CDR3, as DNA: TGTGCCAGTCTCGGACTAGAATGGCGTGAGCAGTTCTTC. It specifies CASLGLEWREQFF.

The V call is TRBV4-2, the J call TRBJ1-1; TRBD1 might be the D (6 bases). This CDR3 is 13 amino acids long. The V end was cut by 4 bases, the J end by 3 bases, with 9 bases between. CDR1 and CDR2 (germline): LGHNA, YNFKEQ. The CDR3 reads CASSRGQHTEAFF. The CDR3 bases are TGTGCCAGCAGCCGAGGACAGCACACTGAAGCTTTCTTT.

This clonotype was counted ten times or more. V and J are TRBV7-9 and TRBJ2-5, with D perhaps TRBD1 or TRBD2 (5 bases each). The length of the CDR3 is 16 residues. CDR1 and CDR2 from the germline V gene are SEHNR and FQNEAQ (reference sequence). V lost 5 bases and J lost 5, with 21 bases in between. The CDR3 protein is CASSPIGPLGVETQYF. The CDR3 coding sequence is TGTGCCAGCAGCCCGATCGGCCCCCTGGGGGTTGAGACCCAGTACTTC.

This clonotype was detected ten times or more. V and J are TRBV2 and TRBJ1-6, with a weak D call TRBD1 (6 bases). Between the trimmed V and J ends, which lost 3 bases and 9 bases, there was a span of 12 bases. The CDR3 totals 14 residues. Germline V lookup: CDR1 SNHLY, CDR2 FYNNEI. CDR3 sequence reads: CASSDGARGSPLHF. CDR3 bases: TGTGCCAGCAGTGATGGGGCCAGGGGTTCACCCCTCCACTTT.

The table lists this clonotype with a count of one. A far bigger clonotype differs at one base, so this is likely a read error. V usage is TRBV12-3 or TRBV12-4 and J usage is TRBJ1-1, with TRBD1 as a possible D gene (6 bases). V lost 6 bases, J lost 0 bases, and 17 bases lay in between. The CDR3 sequence is 16 residues long. CDR3 residues: CASSSFRDTVNTEAFF. DNA for the CDR3: TGTGCCAGCAGCTCTTTCCGGGACACCGTGAACACTGAAGCTTTCTTT.

The chain joins TRBV12-3 or TRBV12-4 to TRBJ1-2; 8 positions agree with TRBD1. With V trimmed by 6 bases and J by 6 bases, 6 bases remained unmatched. The CDR3 is 13 amino acids. CDR3 in amino acids: CASRTRGLDGYTF. In nucleotides, the CDR3 is TGTGCCAGCAGGACCAGGGGGCTGGATGGCTACACCTTC.

The table lists this clonotype with many counts. The V gene is TRBV9, the J gene TRBJ2-1; 12 bases fit TRBD2. This CDR3 contains 13 residues. The trim removed 8 bases at V and 5 bases at J, leaving 2 bases unmatched. Per the germline V gene, CDR1 is SGDLS and CDR2 is YYNGEE. The CDR3: CASRTSGDNEQFF. In DNA, the CDR3 is TGTGCCAGTCGGACTAGCGGGGACAATGAGCAGTTCTTC.

The chain joins TRBV7-2 to TRBJ1-2, with a weak D call TRBD1 (5 bases). The CDR3 contains 16 residues. Trimming removed 3 bases from V and 0 bases from J, with 14 bases in between. CDR1 and CDR2 (germline): SGHTA, FQGNSA. CDR3 amino acids: CASSFQTDLTNYGYTF. The DNA for the CDR3 is TGTGCCAGCAGCTTCCAGACAGATCTAACTAACTATGGCTACACCTTC.

Many counts were recorded for this clonotype. This chain uses TRBV5-1 with TRBJ1-2; the D gene is possibly TRBD1 (5 bases). The V end lost 3 bases, the J end lost 4 bases, and 19 bases lay between the germline ends. CDR3 length equals 16 residues. Germline assignment: CDR1 SGHRS and CDR2 YFSETQ. In DNA, the CDR3 is TGCGCCAGCAGCTCCGCTTTGGGCGGGGGACCCTATGGCTACACCTTC. As protein: CASSSALGGGPYGYTF.

This clonotype was counted many times. The rearrangement joins TRBV11-1 to TRBJ1-1, with D possibly matching TRBD1 (5 bases). The CDR3 contains 16 residues. Germline-derived CDR1 and CDR2 are SGHAT and FQDESV (reference sequence). V was cut by 4 bases and J by 0 bases, with 15 bases left in between. The CDR3 here is CASSWGGAYMNTEAFF. In nucleotides, the CDR3 is TGTGCCAGCAGCTGGGGCGGGGCATATATGAACACTGAAGCTTTCTTT.

About this clonotype itself: A far larger clone is one base from this, pointing to a likely read error. The chain combines TRBV5-1 with TRBJ1-1; the D is unclear. CDR1 and CDR2 from the germline V gene are SGHRS and YFSETQ. The CDR3 is 13 amino acids. The CDR3 is CASSWVEDMEAFF. The DNA of the CDR3 is TGTGCCAGCAGCTGGGTAGAGGATATGGAAGCTTTCTTT.